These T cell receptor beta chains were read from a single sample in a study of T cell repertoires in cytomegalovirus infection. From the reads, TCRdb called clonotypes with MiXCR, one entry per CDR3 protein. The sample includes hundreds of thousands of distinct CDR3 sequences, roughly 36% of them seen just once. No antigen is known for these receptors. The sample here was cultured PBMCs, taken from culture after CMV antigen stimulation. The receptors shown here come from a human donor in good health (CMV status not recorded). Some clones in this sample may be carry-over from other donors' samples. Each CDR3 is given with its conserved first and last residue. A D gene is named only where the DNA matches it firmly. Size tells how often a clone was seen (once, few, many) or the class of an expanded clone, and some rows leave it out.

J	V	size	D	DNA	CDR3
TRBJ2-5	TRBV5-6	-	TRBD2	TGTGCCAGCAGCACCACTAGCGGGGAAGAGACCCAGTACTTC	CASSTTSGEETQYF
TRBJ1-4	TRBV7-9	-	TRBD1	TGTGCCAGCAGCAACGGACAGGCCACTAATGAAAAACTGTTTTTT	CASSNGQATNEKLFF
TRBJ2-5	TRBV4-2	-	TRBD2	TGTGCCAGCAGCCACGAGCGGGGGGCCCCCGGGACCCAGTACTTC	CASSHERGAPGTQYF
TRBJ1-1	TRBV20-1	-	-	TGCAGTGCCTACCTGGGCACTGAAGCTTTCTTT	CSAYLGTEAFF
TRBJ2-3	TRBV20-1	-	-	TGCAGTGTGGGGATCGGAAACGGGAACACAGATACGCAGTATTTT	CSVGIGNGNTDTQYF
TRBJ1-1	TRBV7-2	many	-	TGTGCCAGCAGCTTAGCGCCGGGAAACACTGAAGCTTTCTTT	CASSLAPGNTEAFF
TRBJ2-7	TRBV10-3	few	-	TGTGCCATTTTGCTCAACGGGATAGGGCCGTACGAGCAGTACTTC	CAILLNGIGPYEQYF
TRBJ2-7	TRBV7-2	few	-	TGTGCCAGCAGCCCCTGGGGACGGAGTTCTTCTCTCCCCTACGAGCAGTACTTC	CASSPWGRSSSLPYEQYF
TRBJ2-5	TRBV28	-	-	TGTGCCAGCAGTTTATTCGGGGACCAAGAGACCCAGTACTTC	CASSLFGDQETQYF
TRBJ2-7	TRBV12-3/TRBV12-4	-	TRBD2	TGTGCCAGCAATACAGCGGGGTACGGCGAGCAGTACTTC	CASNTAGYGEQYF
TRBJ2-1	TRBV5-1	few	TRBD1	TGCGCCAGCAGCCCCGGGACAGGCCAATCCTACAATGAGCAGTTCTTC	CASSPGTGQSYNEQFF
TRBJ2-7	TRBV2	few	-	TGTGCCAGCTCCTACGGGGACGAGCAGTACTTC	CASSYGDEQYF
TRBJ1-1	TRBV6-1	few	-	TGTGCCAGCAGTGAAGTCGGGGGCACTGAAGCTTTCTTT	CASSEVGGTEAFF
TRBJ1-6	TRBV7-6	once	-	TGTGCCAGCAGCCGTGCCGGGGATTATAATTCACCCCTCCACTTT	CASSRAGDYNSPLHF
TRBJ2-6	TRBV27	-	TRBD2	TGTGCCAGCAGCAACATGGCCAGGGAGGGCACTGGGGCCAACGTCCTGACTTTC	CASSNMAREGTGANVLTF
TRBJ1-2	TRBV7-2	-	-	TGTGCCAGCAGCTCCTCCGGACAGCAGATTTTATATGGCTACACCTTC	CASSSSGQQILYGYTF
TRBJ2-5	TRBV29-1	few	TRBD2	TGCAGCGTTGATCTAGCGGGAAGGGAGACCCAGTACTTC	CSVDLAGRETQYF